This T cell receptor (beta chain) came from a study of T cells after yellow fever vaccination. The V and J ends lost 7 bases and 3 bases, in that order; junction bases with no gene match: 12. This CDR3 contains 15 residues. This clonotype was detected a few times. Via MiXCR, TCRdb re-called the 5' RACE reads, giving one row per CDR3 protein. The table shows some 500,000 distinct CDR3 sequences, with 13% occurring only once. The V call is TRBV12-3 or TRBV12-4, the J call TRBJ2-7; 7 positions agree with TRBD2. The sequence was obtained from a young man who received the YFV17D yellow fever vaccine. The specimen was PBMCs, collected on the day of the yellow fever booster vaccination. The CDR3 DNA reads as TGTGCCAGCACCCCCCCCGGAGCGGGATTCTACGAGCAGTACTTC. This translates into CASTPPGAGFYEQYF.